These T cell receptor beta chains were read from a single sample in a study of shared clonotypes between healthy human individuals. Produced via immunoSEQ multiplex PCR; TCRdb's table is partial and in-frame only. The data show 2.5 million or so clones, more than 80% seen once. Sequenced material: naive CD4+ T cells sorted from blood. These receptor sequences come from a man between 18 and 35 years old in good health. Both conserved end residues are part of each CDR3. The order of the fields is V gene, J gene, D gene, CDR3 protein. A D gene is named only where the DNA matches it firmly.

TRBV27	TRBJ2-5	.	CASSLLPFGETQYF
TRBV14	TRBJ2-3	TRBD1	CASRRTGTTDTQYF
TRBV30	TRBJ2-1	TRBD2	CAWSGPGTSGRSEQFF
TRBV7-9	TRBJ2-3	TRBD2	CASSSTSGGPDTQYF
TRBV30	TRBJ2-5	.	CAWSVRVQETQYF
TRBV19	TRBJ2-7	TRBD2	CASSSTSGTSSYEQYF
TRBV7-9	TRBJ2-1	TRBD2	CASSPRTSGYNEQFF
TRBV15	TRBJ1-6	TRBD1	CATSRDPGQYNSPLHF
TRBV5-1	TRBJ1-1	.	CASSVAGNTEAFF
TRBV19	TRBJ2-3	TRBD2	CASSSTSGSTDTQYF
TRBV6-6	TRBJ2-2	.	CASSYSGNTGELFF
TRBV2	TRBJ2-7	.	CASSRQAYEQYF
TRBV25-1	TRBJ2-7	.	CASSGRLGIGYEQYF
TRBV10-2	TRBJ1-3	.	CASRDFEGTGNTIYF
TRBV6-5	TRBJ2-4	.	CASSIGGTSLNIQYF
TRBV10-3	TRBJ1-1	TRBD1	CAITRGGLNTEAFF
TRBV9	TRBJ1-2	.	CASSPVVQGPYGYTF
TRBV2	TRBJ2-2	TRBD1	CAGRTGPTGELFF
TRBV7-9	TRBJ2-1	.	CASGLGGSEQFF
TRBV28	TRBJ1-2	.	CASSLAGSYGYTF
TRBV30	TRBJ1-1	.	CAWSYDLNTEAFF
TRBV6-5	TRBJ2-5	.	CASSPRETQYF
TRBV29-1	TRBJ2-5	.	CSVEDRLATETQYF
TRBV18	TRBJ1-2	.	CASSRMGVNYGYTF
TRBV28	TRBJ1-1	.	CASSPGRGRVSTEAFF
TRBV10-3	TRBJ2-3	TRBD2	CAISTSGGATDTQYF
TRBV4-2	TRBJ2-7	TRBD2	CASSQDRGGSSYEQYF
TRBV5-1	TRBJ2-7	.	CASSSLPRTQGRTYEQYF
TRBV10-2	TRBJ2-7	TRBD2	CASTLAGGAYEQYF
TRBV25-1	TRBJ2-1	.	CASSDPSLGSAEQFF
TRBV12-5	TRBJ1-1	.	CASGHDRREAFF
TRBV6-1	TRBJ2-7	.	CASSGAFEGGLGKRYEQYF
TRBV27	TRBJ1-4	.	CASSLWESDEKLFF
TRBV7-2	TRBJ2-1	TRBD2	CASSSGLATPNEQFF
TRBV5-5	TRBJ1-3	.	CASSLGRRNGNTIYF
TRBV30	TRBJ1-6	.	CAWRMYGSPLHF
TRBV28	TRBJ2-6	.	CASSRDIGANVLTF
TRBV23-1	TRBJ1-6	TRBD1	CASSQIPGQGMNNSPLHF
TRBV27	TRBJ1-5	.	CASSPQGGQPQHF
TRBV5-1	TRBJ1-1	TRBD1	CASSWGQGMNTEAFF
TRBV30	TRBJ2-2	TRBD2	CAWSAHSGLAGARGGLFF
TRBV19	TRBJ2-7	.	CASSIPPGNEQYF
TRBV7-2	TRBJ2-7	TRBD2	CASSLSGRIAYEQYF
TRBV2	TRBJ1-6	.	CASNADSSYNSPLHF
TRBV30	TRBJ2-3	.	CAWRPASTDTQYF
TRBV10-3	TRBJ1-1	.	CAISEQGTEAFF
TRBV29-1	TRBJ2-5	TRBD2	CSVVGTSGGAKETQYF